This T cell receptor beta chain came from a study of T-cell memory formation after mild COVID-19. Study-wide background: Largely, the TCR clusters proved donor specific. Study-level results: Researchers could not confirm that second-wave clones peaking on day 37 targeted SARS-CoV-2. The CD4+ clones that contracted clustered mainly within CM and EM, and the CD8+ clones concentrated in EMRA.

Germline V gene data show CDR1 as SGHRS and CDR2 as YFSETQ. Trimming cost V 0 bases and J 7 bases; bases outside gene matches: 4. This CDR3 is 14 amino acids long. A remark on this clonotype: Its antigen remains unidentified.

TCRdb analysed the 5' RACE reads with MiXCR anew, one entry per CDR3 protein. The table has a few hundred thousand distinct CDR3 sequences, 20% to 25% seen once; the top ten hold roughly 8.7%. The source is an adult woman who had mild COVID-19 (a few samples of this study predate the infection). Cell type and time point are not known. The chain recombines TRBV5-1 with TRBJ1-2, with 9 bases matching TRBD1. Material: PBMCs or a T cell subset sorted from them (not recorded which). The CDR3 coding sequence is TGCGCCAGCAGCTTGGAACAGGGGGCGTTTGGCTACACCTTC. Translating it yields CASSLEQGAFGYTF.